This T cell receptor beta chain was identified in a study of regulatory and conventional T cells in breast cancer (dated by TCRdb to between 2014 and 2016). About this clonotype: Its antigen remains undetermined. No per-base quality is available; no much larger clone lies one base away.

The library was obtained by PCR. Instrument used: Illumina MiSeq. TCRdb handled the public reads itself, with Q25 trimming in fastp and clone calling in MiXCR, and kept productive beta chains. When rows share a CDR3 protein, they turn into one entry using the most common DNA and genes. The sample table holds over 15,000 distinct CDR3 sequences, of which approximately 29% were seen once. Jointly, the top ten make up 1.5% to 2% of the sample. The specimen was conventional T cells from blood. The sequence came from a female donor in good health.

The CDR3 protein is CASSLQRSQETQYF. Here is the DNA: TGTGCCAGCAGCTTACAGCGGAGCCAAGAGACCCAGTACTTC. The rearrangement joined TRBV7-2 to TRBJ2-5; a weak D assignment points to TRBD2 (5 bases agree). The junction carries 8 bases between V and J, which are trimmed by 2 bases and 1 base respectively. Its CDR3 holds 14 amino acids, cysteine through phenylalanine. Only the CDR3 portion is preserved as DNA: 42 bases, with reading frame beginning at the first base. The germline V gene encodes CDR1 SGHTA and CDR2 FQGNSA.